A single T cell receptor (beta chain) is shown here with its context. Profiled with immunoSEQ multiplex PCR; TCRdb holds only in-frame clones, not every one. The data show about 260,000 clones, 88% seen once. V lost 4 bases, J lost 6 bases, and 8 bases stayed unmatched. The germline CDR1 and CDR2 sequences are SQVTM and ANQGSEA. The CDR3 has 15 amino acids. The data are from a study of blood T cell repertoires in COVID-19. Study in general: T cells, B-cell-depleted T cells, or PBMCs supplied cDNA or gDNA.

Sequences were obtained from PBMCs or T cells enriched from blood (not recorded which). V and J are TRBV29-1 and TRBJ2-3, with 12 bases matching TRBD2. This receptor was taken from a woman between 35 and 50 years old with acute COVID-19. CDR3 coding DNA: TGCAGCGTTGTAGGACTAGCGGGACCGGGTGATACGCAGTATTTT. It translates to CSVVGLAGPGDTQYF.